The clone carrying this T cell receptor beta chain was recorded many times. As yet, its antigen is unknown. This CDR3 is 15 amino acids long. V was clipped by 5 bases and J by 8 bases; unmatched bases: 6. Via MiXCR, TCRdb re-called the reads, giving one row per CDR3 protein. In the table there are approximately 500,000 distinct CDR3 sequences, more than 15% of which are singletons. These data are taken from a study of T cell repertoires in cytomegalovirus infection. In the study overall: Indications came from public TCR beta signatures; they pointed to CMV infection and to a matching HLA type. Study conclusions and caveats: Cumulative public TCR beta family frequency identified carriers of CMV plus the relevant HLA. The study found HLA-C-restricted CMV-specific TCR beta clonotypes dominating the ex vivo response.

The V call is TRBV12-3 or TRBV12-4, the J call TRBJ2-3; 14 bases are a match to TRBD2. The sample comprised CD8+ T cells from PBMCs. The TCR sequence derives from a human donor in good health (CMV status not recorded). Some clones in this sample may be carry-over from other donors' samples. Here the CDR3 DNA reads TGTGCCAGCAGTGGGGGACTAGCGGGAGAGGTTACGCAGTATTTT. Its protein is CASSGGLAGEVTQYF.